A selection of T cell receptor beta chains follows, all from one sample in a study of molecular identifiers for immune sequencing clone quantification. One entry per CDR3 protein, called by TCRdb with MiXCR from the PCR reads. The sample includes about half a million distinct CDR3 sequences, around a fifth of them seen just once. Sequences were obtained from naive CD8+ T cells from blood, with Jurkat cell RNA spiked in. These receptors originate from a human donor in good health. Some libraries in this study had Jurkat cell RNA spiked in. Both conserved end residues are part of each CDR3. Each record gives: V gene, D gene, clone size, J gene, CDR3 DNA, CDR3 protein. A D gene is named only where the DNA matches it firmly. Expanded clones get a size class; other rows say once, few or many, or leave the size out.

>TRBV20-1|-|many|TRBJ2-7
TGCAGTGCTAGAGACCGACTAGTTTTGGGCGAGCAGTACTTC
CSARDRLVLGEQYF
>TRBV7-6|-|-|TRBJ1-1
TGTGCCAGCAGCTTAGCAATCTCGACTGAAGCTTTCTTT
CASSLAISTEAFF
>TRBV7-9|TRBD2|-|TRBJ2-3
TGTGCCAGCAGCCGAATAGCGGGAGGGAGCGGAGATACGCAGTATTTT
CASSRIAGGSGDTQYF
>TRBV7-9|-|few|TRBJ2-5
TGTGCCAGCAGCTTAGGGAACCAGGCGATCCAGTACTTC
CASSLGNQAIQYF
>TRBV4-2|TRBD1|-|TRBJ1-2
TGTGCCAGCAGCCAACTGACAGGGCCCGGCTACACCTTC
CASSQLTGPGYTF
>TRBV4-1|-|many|TRBJ2-7
TGCGCCAGCAGCCAAGTAACGGGCGAGCAGTACTTC
CASSQVTGEQYF
>TRBV7-9|TRBD1|-|TRBJ1-6
TGTGCCAGCAGCCAAACCTACTTCGGACAGGGTAATTCACCCCTCCACTTT
CASSQTYFGQGNSPLHF
>TRBV27|TRBD1|many|TRBJ1-2
TGTGCCAGCAGTTTAAAAAGGGACAGCGCTTATGGCTACACCTTC
CASSLKRDSAYGYTF
>TRBV27|-|-|TRBJ1-1
TGTGCCAGCAGTTTGGTTGTCCGGGGAGCTGAAGCTTCCTTT
CASSLVVRGAEASF
>TRBV4-3|-|once|TRBJ2-7
TGCGCCAGCAGCCAAGATGCAGGGCCGCTTCACGAGCAGTACTTC
CASSQDAGPLHEQYF
>TRBV29-1|TRBD1|-|TRBJ2-7
TGCAGCGTTGATACGGGGACAGGGGCCTCCTACGAGCAGTACTTC
CSVDTGTGASYEQYF
>TRBV7-9|-|-|TRBJ2-5
TGTGCCAGCAGCTCCCCATTGAGGACGGACGGGGAGACCCAGTACTTC
CASSSPLRTDGETQYF
>TRBV4-3|TRBD2|-|TRBJ2-5
TGCGCCAGCAGCCAGCGGACTAGCGGGGCTCAAGAGACCCAGTACTTC
CASSQRTSGAQETQYF
>TRBV5-8|-|-|TRBJ2-5
TGTGCCAGCAGCTTGGCGTTTGAGTTGTGGACAACTCAAGAGACCCAGTACTTC
CASSLAFELWTTQETQYF
>TRBV28|TRBD1|-|TRBJ2-1
TGTGCCAGCAGAAAGATACCGGGACAGAAGCAGTTCTTC
CASRKIPGQKQFF
>TRBV9|-|few|TRBJ2-7
TGTGCCAGCAGCGTAGGTGGGTCAGAGACCTACGAGCAGTACTTC
CASSVGGSETYEQYF